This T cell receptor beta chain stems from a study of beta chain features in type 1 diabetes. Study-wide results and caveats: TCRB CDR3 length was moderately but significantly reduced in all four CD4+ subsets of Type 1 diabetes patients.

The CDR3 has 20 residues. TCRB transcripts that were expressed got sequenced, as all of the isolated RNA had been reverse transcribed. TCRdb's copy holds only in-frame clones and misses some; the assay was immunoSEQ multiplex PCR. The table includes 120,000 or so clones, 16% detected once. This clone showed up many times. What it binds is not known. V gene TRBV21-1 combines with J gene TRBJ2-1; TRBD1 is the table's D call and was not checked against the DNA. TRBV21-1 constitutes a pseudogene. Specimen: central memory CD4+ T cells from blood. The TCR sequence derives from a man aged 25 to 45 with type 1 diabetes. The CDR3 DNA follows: TGTGCCAGCAGCTTTGAAGAGAGCGTGGAGGGGGCGCTTATCTACAATGAGCAGTTCTTC. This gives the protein CASSFEESVEGALIYNEQFF.